Shown below are 9 T cell receptor beta chains from a single sample sequenced in a study of blood T cell repertoires in COVID-19. Sequencing was performed with immunoSEQ multiplex PCR; in TCRdb, only in-frame clones are kept and a portion is missing. The sample shows under 100,000 clones, 80% to 90% of them seen only once. Sequencing was performed on peripheral blood. These TCRs come from a human donor in a cohort sampled during active COVID-19.

CDR3 nucleotides: TGCGCCAGCAGCTTGGATGGACAGGGAAATTCACCCCTCCACTTT. Its protein product is CASSLDGQGNSPLHF. The chain links TRBV5-1 to TRBJ1-6, with 8 bases lining up with TRBD1. Per the germline V gene, CDR1 is SGHRS and CDR2 is YFSETQ. This CDR3 spans 15 amino acids. With V trimmed by 0 bases and J by 7 bases, 3 bases remained unmatched.

The chain employs TRBV19 and TRBJ1-2, with TRBD1 matching over 7 bases. This CDR3 has 14 residues. The V and J ends lost 2 bases and 8 bases, in that order; junction bases with no gene match: 8. Looked up from germline, CDR1 is LNHDA and CDR2 is SQIVND (reference sequence). The chain's CDR3 is CASSIRDRIGGYTF. CDR3 bases: TGTGCCAGTAGTATACGGGACAGAATCGGAGGCTACACCTTC.

The V and J genes are TRBV5-1 and TRBJ2-1; TRBD1 matches at 8 bases. V lost 4 bases and J lost 8; bases outside the gene matches: 8. Germline loops: CDR1 SGHRS, CDR2 YFSETQ. This CDR3 has 14 residues. CDR3: CASSADRVGYEQFF. The CDR3 bases are TGCGCCAGCAGCGCGGACAGGGTTGGCTATGAGCAGTTCTTC.

V is TRBV19 and J is TRBJ2-1, with a tentative D call TRBD1 (5 bases). Trimming shortened V by 4 bases and J by 8 bases, and 15 bases separated the two germline ends. There are 14 residues in the CDR3. Germline CDR1 reads LNHDA; CDR2 reads SQIVND (reference sequence). CDR3 DNA sequence: TGTGCCAGTAGTACCCGACAGCCCTGGGATGAGCAGTTCTTC. This codes for CASSTRQPWDEQFF.

V is TRBV2 and J is TRBJ1-1; D ambiguous. CDR3 length: 11 residues. Germline values: CDR1 SNHLY, CDR2 FYNNEI. The V and J ends lost 7 bases and 4 bases respectively, with 7 bases between them. CDR3 in amino acids: CASMRSTEAFF. In DNA, the CDR3 is TGTGCCAGCATGCGATCCACTGAAGCTTTCTTT.

The rearrangement joins TRBV7-2 to TRBJ2-1, with D uncertain. Trimming stripped 6 bases from V and 4 bases from J, with 13 bases between. Germline assignment: CDR1 SGHTA and CDR2 FQGNSA. The CDR3 is made up of 14 amino acids. The CDR3 nucleotides are TGTGCCAGCAGAGTAGACTTAATTTACAATGAGCAGTTCTTC. It is translated as CASRVDLIYNEQFF.

The chain combines TRBV29-1 with TRBJ1-1, with TRBD1 matching 8 bases. The V gene end was trimmed by 0 bases and the J gene end by 5 bases; junction bases not matched to a gene: 11. The CDR3 covers 16 residues. CDR1 is SQVTM, CDR2 ANQGSEA, per germline. DNA of the CDR3: TGCAGCGTTGAAGATCGACAGGGGTTAATAAAAACTGAAGCTTTCTTT. Translated: CSVEDRQGLIKTEAFF.

The chain joins TRBV7-9 to TRBJ1-5, with TRBD1 identical over 9 bases. CDR3 length: 18 residues. The J segment lost 2 bases and the V segment lost 1 base, leaving 9 bases of the junction unmatched. Germline V lookup: CDR1 SEHNR, CDR2 FQNEAQ (reference sequence). The CDR3 loop is CASSLGDRVRGGNQPQHF. The CDR3 DNA sequence: TGTGCCAGCAGCTTAGGGGACAGGGTTAGGGGGGGCAATCAGCCCCAGCATTTT. Supplemented by reference TRBV7-9 and TRBJ1-5, the full variable domain reads DTGVSQNPRHKITKRGQNVTFRCDPISEHNRLYWYRQTLGQGPEFLTYFQNEAQLEKSRLLSDRFSAERPKGSFSTLEIQRTEQGDSAMYLCASSLGDRVRGGNQPQHFGDGTRLSIL.

The V call is TRBV7-2, the J call TRBJ1-6; D gene ambiguous. The CDR3 runs to 15 residues. Germline V CDR1 and CDR2: SGHTA, FQGNSA. V lost 1 base to trimming and J lost 7 bases, with 11 bases between them. The CDR3 sequence: CASSLVAGGNSPLHF. CDR3 bases: TGTGCCAGCAGCTTAGTTGCGGGCGGAAATTCACCCCTCCACTTT.